Listed here are 6 T cell receptor beta chains from one sample, sequenced in a study of shared clonotypes between healthy human individuals. Terminally differentiated effector memory CD45RA+ cells were excluded from the naive CD8 cells, which were CD45RO-negative and positively selected for CCR7. Here immunoSEQ multiplex PCR was the method, and the copy in TCRdb shows in-frame clones only, minus some. The sample shows around 1.9 million clones, around 93% of them seen only once. Sample: naive CD8+ T cells from PBMCs. These receptors were taken from a man between 18 and 35 years old in good health. Some clones in this sample may be carry-over from other donors' samples.

This clone was found once. The CDR3 sequence: CASSSPPGGELSYEQYF. DNA of the CDR3: TGTGCCAGCAGCTCACCCCCAGGGGGGGAACTATCCTACGAGCAGTACTTC. The chain is built from TRBV7-9 and TRBJ2-5; either TRBD1 or TRBD2 may fit D (7 bases each). The J call may be wrong; the DNA end is better matched by TRBJ2-7. This CDR3 has 17 amino acids. Per the germline V gene, CDR1 is SEHNR and CDR2 is FQNEAQ (reference sequence).

The V call is TRBV11-2, the J call TRBJ2-1; D perhaps matches TRBD1 (5 bases). V dropped 1 base and J dropped 9 bases, with 16 bases sitting between them. Germline V CDR1 and CDR2: SGHAT, FQNNGV. This CDR3 has 15 residues. CDR3 amino acids: CASSLAGFIGGEQFF. Here the CDR3 DNA reads TGTGCCAGCAGCTTAGCAGGGTTCATCGGTGGTGAGCAGTTCTTC.

The chain employs TRBV4-2 and TRBJ2-7; D perhaps matches TRBD2 (5 bases). The CDR3 loop spans 15 amino acids. The germline CDR1 and CDR2 sequences are LGHNA and YNFKEQ. Trimming removed 4 bases at V and 7 bases at J, with 20 bases between. In DNA, the CDR3 is TGTGCCAGCAGCCCCCTTCAGGATCCGGCGGGTGAGCAGTACTTC. Translation gives CASSPLQDPAGEQYF.

The chain recombines TRBV2 with TRBJ2-1; perhaps TRBD2 as D (6 bases). Trimming stripped 6 bases from V and 6 bases from J, with 12 bases between. In germline, CDR1 is SNHLY, CDR2 FYNNEI. CDR3 length: 13 residues. The DNA of the CDR3 is TGTGCCAGCAGAGTTACTAGCACCAATGAGCAGTTCTTC. This translates into CASRVTSTNEQFF.

The chain links TRBV5-1 to TRBJ2-1; TRBD2 is a possible D gene (5 bases). The CDR3 runs 12 residues. CDR1 is SGHRS and CDR2 is YFSETQ in the germline V gene. The germline V and J ends were trimmed by 0 bases and 14 bases, with 12 bases remaining between them. The CDR3 nucleotides are TGCGCCAGCAGCTTGGGGACTGGCGGCAAGTTCTTC. It yields the protein CASSLGTGGKFF.

The chain joins TRBV7-9 to TRBJ2-5; D unclear. The CDR3 totals 14 residues. Trimming stripped 6 bases from V and 2 bases from J, with 13 bases between. Germline-derived CDR1 and CDR2 are SEHNR and FQNEAQ (reference sequence). The CDR3 loop is CASSGRDKQETQYF. The CDR3 DNA reads as TGTGCCAGCAGTGGGCGCGACAAGCAAGAGACCCAGTACTTC.